The 26 T cell receptor beta chains given below trace back to one sample, sequenced in a study of blood T cell repertoires in COVID-19. The protocol was immunoSEQ multiplex PCR, while the TCRdb copy is restricted to in-frame clones and leaves out a portion. Of about 250,000 clones in the sample, 75% to 85% were seen once. What was sequenced was peripheral blood. These receptors were obtained from a man in his forties or fifties with COVID-19, enrolled during active disease.

J is TRBJ2-3 and V is TRBV5-4, with 12 bases that match TRBD2. The ends lost 2 bases at V and 1 base at J; junction bases unmatched: 2. The CDR3 is 16 residues long. Germline-derived CDR1 and CDR2 are SGHNT and YYREEE (reference sequence). CDR3 bases: TGTGCCAGCAGCTTTCGACTAGCGGGGGGCACAGATACGCAGTATTTT. The encoded protein is CASSFRLAGGTDTQYF. Full variable domain (rest looked up from reference TRBV5-4 and TRBJ2-3): ETGVTQSPTHLIKTRGQQVTLRCSSQSGHNTVSWYQQALGQGPQFIFQYYREEENGRGNFPPRFSGLQFPNYSSELNVNALELDDSALYLCASSFRLAGGTDTQYFGPGTRLTVL.

This clone was seen once. The genes are TRBV7-3 and TRBJ2-7, with 7 positions matching TRBD1. The trim removed 2 bases at V and 1 base at J, leaving 5 bases unmatched. This CDR3 region has 15 residues. CDR1 is SGHTA and CDR2 is FQGTGA in the germline V gene. The CDR3 here is CASSLWSGGSYEQYF. CDR3 nucleotides: TGTGCCAGCAGCTTATGGTCAGGGGGTTCCTACGAGCAGTACTTC.

The sample holds one count of this clone. J is TRBJ2-1 and V is TRBV7-9, with 8 bases lining up with TRBD2. V shed 4 bases and J 3 bases; nucleotides not matched to a gene: 14. Germline CDR1 and CDR2: SEHNR and FQNEAQ (reference sequence). The CDR3 contains 18 residues. This chain's CDR3 is CASSYPPGLAGYYNEQFF. DNA for the CDR3: TGTGCCAGCAGCTACCCCCCGGGATTAGCGGGGTACTACAATGAGCAGTTCTTC.

The V gene is TRBV2, the J gene TRBJ2-1, with D hard to call. Germline values: CDR1 SNHLY, CDR2 FYNNEI. The CDR3 is 11 residues long. The germline V and J ends were trimmed by 8 bases and 5 bases, with 7 bases remaining between them. This CDR3 is CASSGHNEQFF. CDR3 nucleotide sequence: TGTGCCAGCTCTGGCCACAATGAGCAGTTCTTC.

The rearrangement uses TRBV7-6 and TRBJ2-1; D is ambiguous. Trimming cost V 3 bases and J 0 bases, with 9 bases left between them. Looked up from germline, CDR1 is SGHVS and CDR2 is FNYEAQ. This CDR3 region has 15 residues. The chain's CDR3 is CASSFKRHSYNEQFF. CDR3 coding DNA: TGTGCCAGCAGCTTTAAGCGTCACTCCTACAATGAGCAGTTCTTC.

The chain couples TRBV4-1 to TRBJ2-3; maybe TRBD2 (6 bases). Germline V CDR1 and CDR2: MGHRA, YSYEKL. The CDR3 runs to 16 residues. Between the trimmed V and J ends, which lost 0 bases and 3 bases, there was a span of 13 bases. The CDR3 nucleotides are TGCGCCAGCAGCCAAGATATAACGGGGGAAACAGATACGCAGTATTTT. Protein: CASSQDITGETDTQYF.

The CDR3 DNA sequence: TGTGCCAGCAGCGTCGCCTTTCGAGGAGAGACCCAGTACTTC. The encoded protein is CASSVAFRGETQYF. The chain is built from TRBV9 and TRBJ2-5; no firm D call. The germline V gene has CDR1 SGDLS and CDR2 YYNGEE. The CDR3 consists of 14 residues. Trimming stripped 2 bases from V and 4 bases from J, with 12 bases between. Full variable domain (missing parts from reference TRBV9 and TRBJ2-5): DSGVTQTPKHLITATGQRVTLRCSPRSGDLSVYWYQQSLDQGLQFLIQYYNGEERAKGNILERFSAQQFPDLHSELNLSSLELGDSALYFCASSVAFRGETQYFGPGTRLLVL.

The chain carries TRBV2 and TRBJ1-1; D unresolved. Trimming pared 5 bases from V and 2 bases from J, leaving 9 bases between. CDR1 and CDR2 (germline): SNHLY, FYNNEI. The CDR3 sequence is 13 residues long. This chain's CDR3 is CASSLEINTEAFF. The CDR3 bases are TGTGCCAGCAGTCTGGAGATAAACACTGAAGCTTTCTTT.

The chain employs TRBV13 and TRBJ1-2; perhaps TRBD1 as D (5 bases). In germline, CDR1 is PRHDT, CDR2 FYEKMQ (reference sequence). This CDR3 region has 15 residues. V shed 5 bases and J shed 4 bases, with 17 bases lying between them. The CDR3 nucleotides read TGTGCCAGCAGCCGAACCCGGGGGGGGAGCTATGGCTACACCTTC. This sequence encodes CASSRTRGGSYGYTF. Looking up the rest from reference TRBV13 and TRBJ1-2 gives the full variable domain: AAGVIQSPRHLIKEKRETATLKCYPIPRHDTVYWYQQGPGQDPQFLISFYEKMQSDKGSIPDRFSAQQFSDYHSELNMSSLELGDSALYFCASSRTRGGSYGYTFGSGTRLTVV.

The genes are TRBV27 and TRBJ2-1, with 9 positions matching TRBD2. Losses at the gene ends were 5 bases for V and 7 bases for J; bases not matched to a gene: 9. Germline V lookup: CDR1 MNHEY, CDR2 SMNVEV (reference sequence). CDR3 length: 15 amino acids. CDR3 region: CASSPAGGGGNEQFF. The CDR3 coding sequence is TGTGCCAGCAGTCCTGCTGGCGGGGGGGGGAATGAGCAGTTCTTC.

This clone appeared a single time. The chain links TRBV29-1 to TRBJ2-2; the D gene is possibly TRBD2 (5 bases). CDR3 length: 14 residues. Germline V lookup: CDR1 SQVTM, CDR2 ANQGSEA. Trimming left V 2 bases short and J 6 bases short, with 13 bases between. The DNA of the CDR3 is TGCAGCGTTGAAATCCGGGGAGTCCCCGGGGAGCTGTTTTTT. It is translated as CSVEIRGVPGELFF.

J is TRBJ2-7 and V is TRBV5-1; 7 bases line up with TRBD1. The CDR3 loop spans 14 amino acids. CDR1 is SGHRS and CDR2 is YFSETQ in the germline V gene. After removal of 4 bases from V and 2 bases from J, the junction contained 6 bases not matched to a gene. DNA for the CDR3: TGCGCCAGCAGCGCCGGGACAGCCCCCTACGAGCAGTACTTC. This translates into CASSAGTAPYEQYF.

The chain uses TRBV27 and TRBJ1-2; weak D call: TRBD1 (6 bases). The CDR3 length is 14 residues. The V gene's germline CDR1 is MNHEY and CDR2 SMNVEV (reference sequence). V was clipped by 6 bases and J by 0 bases, with 11 bases between them. As DNA, the CDR3 is TGTGCCAGCAGGGCAGGGGTAACTAACTATGGCTACACCTTC. It is translated as CASRAGVTNYGYTF.

V is TRBV5-1 and J is TRBJ2-5, with 8 bases fitting TRBD1. CDR3 size: 18 residues. V dropped 0 bases and J dropped 2; count of bases not matched to a gene: 12. Germline loops: CDR1 SGHRS, CDR2 YFSETQ. The CDR3 nucleotides are TGCGCCAGCAGCTTGGAAGGGACAGGTTCCCCACTACAAGAGACCCAGTACTTC. It codes for CASSLEGTGSPLQETQYF.

This clone came up a few times. This rearrangement joins TRBV27 to TRBJ2-7; 11 bases are shared with TRBD2. CDR3 length: 17 residues. The germline CDR1 and CDR2 sequences are MNHEY and SMNVEV (reference sequence). V gave up 0 bases and J gave up 4 bases; unmatched junction bases: 8. The DNA for the CDR3 is TGTGCCAGCAGTTTATCGATGACTAGCGGGGCACCTTACGAGCAGTACTTC. Translated, it gives CASSLSMTSGAPYEQYF.

This clone was seen a few times. The chain has TRBV6-5 and TRBJ1-5, with D unclear. V was cut by 0 bases and J by 7 bases, with 13 bases left in between. From germline, CDR1 is MNHEY and CDR2 SVGAGI. The length of the CDR3 is 15 residues. DNA for the CDR3: TGTGCCAGCAGTTACTCGCGAGCAGAGGGCCAGCCCCAGCATTTT. It codes for CASSYSRAEGQPQHF.

V gene TRBV20-1 combines with J gene TRBJ2-5, with D unclear. This CDR3 is built from 10 residues. Germline V gene lookup returns CDR1 DFQATT and CDR2 SNEGSKA (reference sequence). V gave up 6 bases and J gave up 5 bases, with 7 bases separating them. CDR3 bases: TGCAGTGCCCTGAGGGAGACCCAGTACTTC. This codes for CSALRETQYF.

This chain links TRBV6-5 with TRBJ2-7, with no clear D. Germline values: CDR1 MNHEY, CDR2 SVGAGI. The CDR3 totals 14 residues. Trimming took 0 bases from V and 0 from J, leaving 6 bases between them. This CDR3 reads CASSYSQYSYEQYF. The CDR3 coding sequence is TGTGCCAGCAGTTACTCTCAGTACTCCTACGAGCAGTACTTC.

The V and J genes are TRBV7-2 and TRBJ2-4, with 9 nucleotides matching TRBD2. The length of the CDR3 is 15 residues. The trim removed 5 bases at V and 8 bases at J, leaving 10 bases unmatched. CDR1 and CDR2 from the germline V gene are SGHTA and FQGNSA. As DNA, the CDR3 is TGTGCCAGCAGCCTTAGCGGGGGACAGTGGGACATTCAGTACTTC. This encodes CASSLSGGQWDIQYF. Combining the CDR3 with reference TRBV7-2 and TRBJ2-4 gives the whole variable domain GAGVSQSPSNKVTEKGKDVELRCDPISGHTALYWYRQSLGQGLEFLIYFQGNSAPDKSGLPSDRFSAERTGGSVSTLTIQRTQQEDSAVYLCASSLSGGQWDIQYFGAGTRLSVL.

The CDR3 bases are TGTGCCAGCAGTGAAGGGGTAGGGACAAGACGCTACGAGCAGTACTTC. The encoded protein is CASSEGVGTRRYEQYF. The rearrangement joins TRBV6-1 to TRBJ2-7, with D maybe TRBD1 (6 bases). There are 16 residues in the CDR3. Germline values: CDR1 MNHNS, CDR2 SASEGT. The germline V and J ends were trimmed by 1 base and 3 bases, with 16 bases remaining between them.

The chain joins TRBV21-1 to TRBJ1-6; the D call in the table, TRBD1, was not verified against the DNA. TRBV21-1 is listed as a pseudogene. CDR3 length: 15 amino acids. The CDR3 region has the DNA TGTGCCAGCAGTCAGATGAAGGACAAAAATTCACCCCTCCACTTT. Residues: CASSQMKDKNSPLHF.

J is TRBJ1-1 and V is TRBV10-3; D gene ambiguous. CDR3 length equals 13 residues. Trimming took 9 bases from V and 6 from J, leaving 17 bases between them. CDR1 is ENHRY, CDR2 SYGVKD, per germline. The CDR3 DNA reads TGTGCCATTCGTACCGAGGGTATGGCTGAAGCTTTCTTT. Protein: CAIRTEGMAEAFF.

As for this clone: Distinct nucleotide sequences in the sample also encode this CDR3. This rearrangement joins TRBV6-5 to TRBJ1-2; possible D gene TRBD1, 6 bases. V was cut by 0 bases and J by 7 bases, with 6 bases left in between. This CDR3 region has 12 residues. Germline loops: CDR1 MNHEY, CDR2 SVGAGI. The CDR3 DNA follows: TGTGCCAGCAGTTACTCAGGGGGTGGCTACACCTTC. Translation: CASSYSGGGYTF.

This clone was counted a single time. Here the CDR3 reads CAWSTLTTYNSPLHF. The CDR3 bases are TGTGCCTGGAGTACCCTTACTACCTATAATTCACCCCTCCACTTT. The chain joins TRBV30 to TRBJ1-6; D gene ambiguous. Trimming removed 2 bases from V and 2 bases from J, with 10 bases in between. The CDR3 has 15 residues. Germline V gene lookup returns CDR1 GTSNPN and CDR2 SVGIG (reference sequence).

This chain joins TRBV27 and TRBJ2-3, with 10 bases fitting TRBD2. This CDR3 region has 16 residues. Germline lookup yields CDR1 MNHEY and CDR2 SMNVEV (reference sequence). V lost 4 bases and J lost 5; bases outside the gene matches: 9. This CDR3 is CASSSPRTSGVDTQYF. The CDR3 coding sequence is TGTGCCAGCAGTTCACCCCGAACTAGCGGGGTAGATACGCAGTATTTT.

DNA of the CDR3: TGCGCCAGCAGCCAAGATCGGCGACAGGACACAGATACGCAGTATTTT. As protein: CASSQDRRQDTDTQYF. The chain links TRBV4-3 to TRBJ2-3, with D perhaps TRBD1 (6 bases). CDR1 is LGHNA and CDR2 is YSLEER in the germline V gene. V was clipped by 0 bases and J by 2 bases, with 12 bases between them. CDR3 size: 16 residues.